This TCR beta chain was sequenced in a study of blood T cell repertoires in COVID-19 (TCRdb year 2020). As for the study more broadly: Collaborator samples came from the United States, Italy and Spain and covered acute and convalescent phases of COVID-19. Nearly every sample came with metadata listing a de-identified subject ID, COVID-19 status, age in years and sex. Where available, HLA class I and class II types were taken from metadata supplied by the sample provider and were not determined by assay-based typing. Deeply sampled blood TCRbeta repertoires from subjects exposed to, actively infected with, or recovered from COVID-19 were included in the dataset. Samples were obtained from the ongoing ImmuneRACE study (first 160 participants) and from 1,200 or so subjects provided by 6 global collaborators. The repertoires were released in a freely available public database meant as a resource for research on the immune response to SARS-CoV-2. The prospective study material was composed of cDNA or gDNA derived from T cells, B-cell-depleted T cells, or PBMCs.

V lost 5 bases and J lost 4 bases, and the count of bases not matched to a germline gene is 9. Including the terminal cysteine and phenylalanine, the CDR3 comprises 16 residues. The sequence is cut down to CDR3 DNA, 48 bases in frame from base 1. CDR1 and CDR2, per the germline V gene, are SGHAT and FQNNGV. Whole blood was collected in K2EDTA tubes by collaborating institutions according to the institutions' own protocols. For TCRbeta analysis, collaborators shipped samples in one of three forms: frozen whole blood, isolated PBMCs, or DNA extracted from either of those sample types. TCRbeta CDR3 regions were amplified from genomic DNA by means of the immunoSEQ Assay, a bias-controlled multiplex PCR. The study's processing was this. The number of nucleated cells in each sample was estimated by amplification of reference gene primers within the assay. To quantify the absolute abundance of each unique TCRbeta CDR3 rearrangement, sequence reads were collapsed and filtered. For each sample, productive Simpson clonality was calculated by taking the square root of Simpson's diversity index across productive rearrangements. The source is immuneACCESS, and TCRdb retained only in-frame sequences with V and J called. Part of the clones is not carried over; for the studies checked, unresolved V genes explain less than half of this, and the remainder is unexplained. That table gives V, J and clone size, and the DNA gave D and trimming. The sample includes roughly 100,000 clones, with approximately 80% observed a single time. In total, the top ten clones hold 8.5% to 12% of the sample.

What the authors observed across the whole study: The quantity of clinical and demographic metadata differed by source and by participant and was supplied without curation.

A word on this clone: Its antigen specificity is not known. Per-nucleotide qualities are absent, and no much larger clonotype sits a single base away.

This clonotype was obtained from a man between 65 and 85 years old with acute or convalescent COVID-19. The V gene is TRBV11-2 and the J gene is TRBJ2-1, with 9 central nucleotides matching TRBD2. Material: peripheral blood. The nucleotides are TGTGCCAGCAGCACTAATAGCGGGAGATTTTACAATGAGCAGTTCTTC. It codes for CASSTNSGRFYNEQFF.